This TCR beta chain was found in a study of cytomegalovirus exposure and HLA in healthy donors. Some clones are missing from TCRdb's copy, which holds only in-frame ones; the method was immunoSEQ multiplex PCR. Among about 140,000 clones, approximately 80% were seen once, and the ten largest hold roughly 29%. Trimming pared 3 bases from V and 5 bases from J, leaving 13 bases between. The CDR3 loop spans 14 amino acids. Germline V gene lookup returns CDR1 MNHNS and CDR2 SASEGT. Details on this clone: Its matching antigen is unknown.

Study outcomes and limitations: The finding came from a later analysis; first-cohort TCR clusters tended to co-occur in the 130 or so validation repertoires. Investigators reported 150 to 200 TCR beta chains as tied to cytomegalovirus. CMV antigen specificity was confirmed in vitro for a few CMV-associated chains.

While the first cohort had 700 or so subjects, the donors belonged to the separate validation cohort of over a hundred subjects. The rearrangement uses TRBV6-1 and TRBJ1-2, with a possible D match to TRBD1 (5 bases). The sequencing input was PBMCs. The TCR comes from a man aged 25 to 40 in good health and CMV-seropositive. The CDR3 DNA sequence: TGTGCCAGCAGTGAGGCTTGGGGGGAGTATGGCTACACCTTC. This sequence encodes CASSEAWGEYGYTF.